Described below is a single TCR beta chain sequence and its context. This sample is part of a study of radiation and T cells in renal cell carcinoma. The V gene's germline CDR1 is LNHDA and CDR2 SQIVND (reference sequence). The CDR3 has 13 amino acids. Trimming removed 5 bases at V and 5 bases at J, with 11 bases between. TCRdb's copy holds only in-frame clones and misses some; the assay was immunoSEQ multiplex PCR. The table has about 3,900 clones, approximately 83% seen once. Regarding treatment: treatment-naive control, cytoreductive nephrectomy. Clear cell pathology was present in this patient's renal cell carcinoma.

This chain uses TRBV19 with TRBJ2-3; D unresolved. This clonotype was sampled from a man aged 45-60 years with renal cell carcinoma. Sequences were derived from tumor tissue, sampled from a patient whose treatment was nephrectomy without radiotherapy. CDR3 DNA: TGTGCCAGTAGTCCCAGCCTACAAGATACGCAGTATTTT. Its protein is CASSPSLQDTQYF. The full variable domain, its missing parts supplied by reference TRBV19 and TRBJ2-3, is DGGITQSPKYLFRKEGQNVTLSCEQNLNHDAMYWYRQDPGQGLRLIYYSQIVNDFQKGDIAEGYSVSREKKESFPLTVTSAQKNPTAFYLCASSPSLQDTQYFGPGTRLTVL.